This TCR beta chain was identified in a study of vaccination effects on CD4 cells after COVID-19. CDR1 is MGHRA, CDR2 YSYEKL, per germline. The CDR3 is 17 amino acids. J gave up 5 bases and V 1 base, and 9 bases lay outside the gene matches. Clones were read by immunoSEQ multiplex PCR, and TCRdb kept only the in-frame ones, dropping some. The sample carries some 24,000 clones, around 75% recorded once. Before sequencing, viral peptide pools were used by the ViraFEST assay to expand antigen-specific CD4+ T cells. On approximately day 9 of culture, CD4+ T cells were separated out. In the vaccine recipients, nucleocapsid antibodies were negative and there was no prior SARS-CoV-2 infection. Cultures used 2 million or so PBMC per well, approximately 9.6 IU/ml IL-2 and around 9.5 ug/ml peptides. Worth noting for this clone: The antigen is undetermined.

This chain links TRBV4-1 with TRBJ2-1; TRBD1 matches 9 bases. This specimen was CD4+ T cells from PBMCs cultured with HCoV-NL63 spike peptides, taken before COVID-19 vaccination. The TCR originated in a human donor who received a COVID-19 vaccine. CDR3 in amino acids: CASSQGQGQGSHNEQFF. CDR3 nucleotides: TGCGCCAGCAGCCAAGGACAGGGACAGGGTAGCCACAATGAGCAGTTCTTC.